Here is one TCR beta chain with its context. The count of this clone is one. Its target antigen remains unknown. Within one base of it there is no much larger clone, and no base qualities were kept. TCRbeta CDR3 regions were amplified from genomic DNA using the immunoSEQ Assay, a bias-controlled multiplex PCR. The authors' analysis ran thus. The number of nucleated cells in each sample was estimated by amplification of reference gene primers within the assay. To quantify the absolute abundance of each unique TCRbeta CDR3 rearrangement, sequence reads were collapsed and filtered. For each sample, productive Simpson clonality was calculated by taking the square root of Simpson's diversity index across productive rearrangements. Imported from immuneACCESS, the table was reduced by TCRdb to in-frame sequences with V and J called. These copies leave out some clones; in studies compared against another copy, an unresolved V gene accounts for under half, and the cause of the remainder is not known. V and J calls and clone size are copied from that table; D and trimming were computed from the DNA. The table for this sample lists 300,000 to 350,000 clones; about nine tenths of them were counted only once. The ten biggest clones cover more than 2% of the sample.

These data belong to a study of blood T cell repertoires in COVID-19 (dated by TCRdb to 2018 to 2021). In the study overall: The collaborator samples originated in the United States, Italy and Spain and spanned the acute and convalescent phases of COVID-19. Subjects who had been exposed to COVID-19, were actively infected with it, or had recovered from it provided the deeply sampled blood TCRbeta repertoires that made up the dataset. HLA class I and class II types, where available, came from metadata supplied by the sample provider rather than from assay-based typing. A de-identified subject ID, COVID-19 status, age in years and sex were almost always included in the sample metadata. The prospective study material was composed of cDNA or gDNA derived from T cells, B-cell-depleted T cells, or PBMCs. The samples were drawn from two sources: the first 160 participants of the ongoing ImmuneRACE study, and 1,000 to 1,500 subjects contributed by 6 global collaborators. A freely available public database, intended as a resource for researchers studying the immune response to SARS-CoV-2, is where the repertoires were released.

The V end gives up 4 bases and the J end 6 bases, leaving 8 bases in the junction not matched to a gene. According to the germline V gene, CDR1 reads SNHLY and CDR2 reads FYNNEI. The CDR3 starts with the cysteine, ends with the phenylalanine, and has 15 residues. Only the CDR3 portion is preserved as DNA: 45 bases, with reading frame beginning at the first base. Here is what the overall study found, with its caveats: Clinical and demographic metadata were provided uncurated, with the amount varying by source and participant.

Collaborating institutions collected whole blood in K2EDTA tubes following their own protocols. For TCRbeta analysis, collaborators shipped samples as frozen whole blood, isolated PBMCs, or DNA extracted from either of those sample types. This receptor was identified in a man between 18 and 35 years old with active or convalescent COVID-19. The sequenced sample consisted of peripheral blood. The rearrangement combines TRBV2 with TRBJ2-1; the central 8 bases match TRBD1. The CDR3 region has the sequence CASSVYGQGVNEQFF. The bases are TGTGCCAGCAGTGTGTACGGACAGGGTGTCAATGAGCAGTTCTTC.